Shown below are 11 T cell receptor beta chains from a single sample sequenced in a study of response to subunit inactivated influenza vaccine. MiXCR, applied by TCRdb to the RT-PCR reads, yields one record per CDR3 protein. The table lists roughly 500,000 distinct CDR3 sequences, roughly 25% of them singletons. The sample was also reused in another study, on T cells expressing NK-cell markers. Per that paper: Synthesis of TCR beta cDNA relied on 5'RACE template switching carrying UMIs.

This sample comprised CD4+ T cells sorted from PBMCs, obtained 12 days after vaccination. These receptors originate from a man in his fifties or sixties who received an inactivated influenza vaccine.

The chain is built from TRBV28 and TRBJ2-3; possible D gene TRBD2, 6 bases. The CDR3 is 14 residues long. V shed 7 bases and J shed 4 bases, with 15 bases lying between them. Germline values: CDR1 MDHEN, CDR2 SYDVKM. This CDR3 reads CASTVAGIADTQYF. The CDR3 DNA reads TGTGCCAGCACAGTTGCGGGAATTGCAGATACGCAGTATTTT.

V is TRBV12-3 or TRBV12-4 and J is TRBJ1-2; 9 bases agree with TRBD1. J lost 2 bases, V lost 7 bases, and 5 bases had no gene match. The CDR3 loop spans 14 amino acids. The CDR3 spells CASNPGQGNYGYTF. DNA for the CDR3: TGTGCCAGCAACCCAGGACAGGGGAACTATGGCTACACCTTC.

The chain joins TRBV28 to TRBJ1-1; possibly TRBD1 for D (5 bases). CDR1 and CDR2 (germline): MDHEN, SYDVKM. The CDR3 is 14 residues long. Trimming took off 2 bases at V and 1 base at J, with 8 bases between the two ends. CDR3 nucleotide sequence: TGTGCCAGCAGTTTACCGGGGCGGAACACTGAAGCTTTCTTT. This gives the protein CASSLPGRNTEAFF.

This clonotype was recorded at least ten times. This sequence joins TRBV29-1 and TRBJ2-1, with 7 bases identical to TRBD1. Germline assignment: CDR1 SQVTM and CDR2 ANQGSEA. CDR3 length: 15 residues. With 5 bases clipped from V and 8 bases from J, the junction kept 15 bases outside the gene matches. CDR3 nucleotide sequence: TGCAGCGTTAGAGCGACAGGGTCCCCCGGGGATGAGCAGTTCTTC. It encodes CSVRATGSPGDEQFF.

The DNA of the CDR3 is TGTGCCAGCAGAATTGGAACAGTTGGTCAGCCCCAGCATTTT. Its protein is CASRIGTVGQPQHF. The chain joins TRBV12-3 or TRBV12-4 to TRBJ1-5, with D unclear. This CDR3 is built from 14 residues. Trimming removed 6 bases at V and 6 bases at J, with 15 bases between.

This clonotype was counted between two and nine times. This chain joins TRBV5-1 and TRBJ2-1; TRBD2 matches at 9 bases. The ends lost 4 bases at V and 7 bases at J; junction bases unmatched: 6. Per germline, CDR1 SGHRS and CDR2 YFSETQ. The CDR3 spans 14 residues. Written as DNA, the CDR3 is TGCGCCAGCAGCGCGGGGGGGCCTGGAAATGAGCAGTTCTTC. It translates to CASSAGGPGNEQFF.

The chain employs TRBV29-1 and TRBJ2-3, with 7 nucleotides matching TRBD1. Per germline, CDR1 SQVTM and CDR2 ANQGSEA. This CDR3 is 15 amino acids long. Trimming took 6 bases from V and 0 from J; bases not matched to a gene: 9. The CDR3 here is CSVNDRVTSTDTQYF. In nucleotides, the CDR3 is TGCAGCGTAAACGACAGGGTAACTAGCACAGATACGCAGTATTTT.

In its sample, this clonotype was seen a few times. The J gene is TRBJ2-7, the V gene TRBV20-1; no reliable D call. Trimming took 3 bases from V and 0 from J, leaving 12 bases between them. The germline V gene encodes CDR1 DFQATT and CDR2 SNEGSKA (reference sequence). The CDR3 consists of 14 residues. CDR3 nucleotides: TGCAGTGCTAGGGACCTATCGAGCTCCTACGAGCAGTACTTC. Protein product: CSARDLSSSYEQYF.

The V call is TRBV7-9, the J call TRBJ1-5; tentative D call: TRBD1 (6 bases). Trimming left V 7 bases short and J 2 bases short, with 12 bases between. CDR1 SEHNR and CDR2 FQNEAQ come from the germline V gene (reference sequence). This CDR3 contains 14 residues. The DNA of the CDR3 is TGTGCCAGCACTGCAGGGGATGGCAATCAGCCCCAGCATTTT. Residues: CASTAGDGNQPQHF. Looking up the rest from reference TRBV7-9 and TRBJ1-5 gives the full variable domain: DTGVSQNPRHKITKRGQNVTFRCDPISEHNRLYWYRQTLGQGPEFLTYFQNEAQLEKSRLLSDRFSAERPKGSFSTLEIQRTEQGDSAMYLCASTAGDGNQPQHFGDGTRLSIL.

This clonotype showed up just a few times. This chain joins TRBV12-3 or TRBV12-4 and TRBJ1-1; D is perhaps TRBD1 (5 bases). This CDR3 contains 13 residues. V was clipped by 9 bases and J by 4 bases, with 15 bases between them. In DNA, the CDR3 is TGTGCCAGTGTCCCTGGGGGGGGCACTGAAGCTTTCTTT. Translation gives CASVPGGGTEAFF.

Remarks on this clonotype: A junction boundary mismatches the germline segment, possibly from a read error. The V and J genes are TRBV20-1 and TRBJ2-1; 11 bases agree with TRBD2. The V gene's germline CDR1 is DFQATT and CDR2 SNEGSKA (reference sequence). The CDR3 covers 16 residues. The CDR3 sequence is CNASHPLAGGNNEQFF. In nucleotides, the CDR3 is TGCAATGCTAGCCACCCTCTAGCGGGGGGAAACAATGAGCAGTTCTTC.